This T cell receptor (beta chain) was recovered during a study of control samples from healthy donors and cancer patients. The CDR3 length is 13 residues. In germline, CDR1 is KGHSH, CDR2 LQKENI. Trimming left V 6 bases short and J 1 base short, with 9 bases between. Profiling relied on immunoSEQ multiplex PCR, and the TCRdb table lists in-frame clones only, not all of them. The sample comprises about 180,000 clones, more than 85% of which are singletons, and just over 2% rests with the top ten. This sequence originates from a woman aged 40 to 49 in good health. Material for sequencing was blood. The genes are TRBV18 and TRBJ1-1, with D perhaps matching TRBD1 (6 bases). The DNA for the CDR3 is TGTGCCAGCTCCCCGACAGGGAACACTGAAGCTTTCTTT. It yields the protein CASSPTGNTEAFF.